The rows below give T cell receptor beta chains drawn from one sample of a study of shared clonotypes between healthy human individuals. Here immunoSEQ multiplex PCR was the method, and the copy in TCRdb shows in-frame clones only, minus some. The data contain 1,500,000 or so clones, roughly 97% of them seen just once; the ten biggest clones take up about 1%. The sequenced sample consisted of naive CD4+ T cells sorted from blood. The receptors stem from a man aged 30 to 39 in good health. Both conserved end residues are part of each CDR3. Fields, in order: V gene, clone size, J gene, D gene, CDR3 DNA, CDR3 protein. A D gene is named only where the DNA matches it firmly. Rows give clone size only sometimes, using once, few, many, or a class for an expanded clone.

TRBV5-4,-,TRBJ1-5,TRBD1,TGTGCCGGCAGCTTGGGGCCCACAGGGGGCGCAGGTCAGCCCCAACATTTT,CAGSLGPTGGAGQPQHF
TRBV7-9,-,TRBJ1-3,-,TGTGCCAGCAGCTTAGCCCAATGGGTCCCTAGCTCTGGAAACACCATATATTTT,CASSLAQWVPSSGNTIYF
TRBV7-7,-,TRBJ2-2,-,TGTGCCAGCAGCTTAGAAATGGGAAGCACCGGGGAGCTGTTTTTT,CASSLEMGSTGELFF
TRBV7-2,-,TRBJ2-3,-,TGTGCCATCTGGGACGCAGATACGCAGTATTTT,CAIWDADTQYF
TRBV27,-,TRBJ2-5,-,TGTGCCAGCAGTTTAGGGACTCCACGCCAAGAGACCCAGTACTTC,CASSLGTPRQETQYF
TRBV7-9,once,TRBJ2-5,-,TGTGCCAGCAGCCTTGGGCTAATCCGGTCCCAAGAGACCCAGTACTTC,CASSLGLIRSQETQYF
TRBV10-1,-,TRBJ2-1,-,TGCGCCAGCAGCGGAGGGATTAGCCATGAGCAGTTCTTC,CASSGGISHEQFF
TRBV28,-,TRBJ2-7,TRBD1,TGTGCCAGCAGGGACAGGGTTCACGAGCAGTACTTC,CASRDRVHEQYF
TRBV10-2,-,TRBJ2-7,-,TGCGCCAGCAGTGAGTCGTCCGGCGTCGAGTCCTACGAGCAGTACTTC,CASSESSGVESYEQYF
TRBV5-1,-,TRBJ2-1,TRBD2,TGCGCCAGCAGCGCTGGACTAGCGGCGGTAAGGACCCATGAGCAGTTCTTC,CASSAGLAAVRTHEQFF
TRBV7-3,-,TRBJ2-2,-,TGTGCCAGCAGAGCTGACAGAACCGGGGAGCTGTTTTTT,CASRADRTGELFF
TRBV29-1,-,TRBJ2-1,-,TGCAGAACGACGGGCTCCTACAATGAGCAGTTCTTC,CRTTGSYNEQFF
TRBV2,-,TRBJ1-5,-,TGTGCCAGCCCGAGGGATAATCAGCCCCAGCATTTT,CASPRDNQPQHF
TRBV6-4,-,TRBJ2-7,TRBD1,TGTGCCAGCAGCCCTCGGATGGGCCGGGACAGGCCAGAATACGAGCAGTACTTC,CASSPRMGRDRPEYEQYF
TRBV7-9,-,TRBJ2-5,-,TGTGCCAGCAGCGGGGACGCCCTAGAGACCCAGTACTTC,CASSGDALETQYF
TRBV5-4,-,TRBJ2-7,-,TGTGCCAGCATTGGGACATCTTCCGAGCAGTACTTC,CASIGTSSEQYF
TRBV5-1,once,TRBJ2-1,-,TGCGCCAGCAGCTTGACGGCCATTAATGAGCAGTTCTTC,CASSLTAINEQFF
TRBV11-2,-,TRBJ2-1,TRBD2,TGTGCCAGCAGTACGGGCCTAGCGGGGAATGAGCAGTTCTTC,CASSTGLAGNEQFF
TRBV7-9,-,TRBJ1-5,-,TGTGCCAGCAGCCGGGACTCCGAACAGCATTTT,CASSRDSEQHF
TRBV9,-,TRBJ2-2,-,TGTGCCAGCAGCGTAGTTCAAATCGCCGGGGAGCTGTTTTTT,CASSVVQIAGELFF
TRBV25-1,-,TRBJ1-3,-,TGTGCCAGCAGTGGCTGGCGGAGCTCTGGAAACACCATATATTTT,CASSGWRSSGNTIYF
TRBV6-6,once,TRBJ2-5,-,TGTGCCAGCAGTTACGGGACGCAGGGACCGGTGGAGACCCAGTACTTC,CASSYGTQGPVETQYF
TRBV4-3,once,TRBJ2-7,-,TGCGCCAGCAGCCAAGTCCCCCAGAGCTCCTACGAGCAGTACTTC,CASSQVPQSSYEQYF
TRBV19,-,TRBJ2-1,TRBD2,TGTGCCAGTAGTATAGAACGGGGCCTAGCGGGAGGGAATGAGCAGTTCTTC,CASSIERGLAGGNEQFF
TRBV4-3,-,TRBJ2-7,-,TGCGCCAGCAGCCAAGAAACAGCCACCTACGAGCAGTACTTC,CASSQETATYEQYF
TRBV11-2,-,TRBJ2-2,-,TGTGCCAGCAGCTTATTTCGGGGAGGAGGCACCGGGGAGCTGTTTTTT,CASSLFRGGGTGELFF
TRBV19,-,TRBJ1-1,-,TGTGCCAGTAGAACAGGGTTTCTGAACACTGAAGCTTTCTTT,CASRTGFLNTEAFF
TRBV28,-,TRBJ2-7,TRBD2,TGTGCCAGCAGTTCCACGGGACTAGCGGGAGGGGCCGAGCAGTACTTC,CASSSTGLAGGAEQYF
TRBV6-1,-,TRBJ1-6,-,TGTGCCAGCAGTGACAGGACGAGCTCCTATAATTCACCCCTCCACTTT,CASSDRTSSYNSPLHF
TRBV18,-,TRBJ1-4,TRBD1,TGTGCCAGCTCAACGACAGGGAATAATGAAAAACTGTTTTTT,CASSTTGNNEKLFF
TRBV27,-,TRBJ2-7,TRBD2,TGTGCCAGCAGTTTGGTAACTAGCGGGAAAGGTGAGCAGTACTTC,CASSLVTSGKGEQYF
TRBV9,-,TRBJ2-5,-,TGTGCCAGCAGCGTAGGAGCAGGACAAGAGACCCAGTACTTC,CASSVGAGQETQYF
TRBV9,once,TRBJ2-6,-,TGTGCCAGCAGCGCTGTAGGGGGCTCTGGGGCCAACGTCCTGACTTTC,CASSAVGGSGANVLTF
TRBV10-3,-,TRBJ1-1,-,TGTGCCATCAGTGAAGGAGTGGGCACTGAAGCTTTCTTT,CAISEGVGTEAFF
TRBV11-2,-,TRBJ2-7,-,TGTGCCAGCAGTGGGGGGCTAGCGGCGTCCCTGGAGCAGTACTTC,CASSGGLAASLEQYF
TRBV27,-,TRBJ2-1,TRBD1,TGTGCCAGCGGTCGACAGGGGGTATACAATGAGCAGTTCTTC,CASGRQGVYNEQFF
TRBV5-4,-,TRBJ2-2,TRBD2,TGTGCCAGCAGCTCGAGACTAGCGGTTAACACCGGGGAGCTGTTTTTT,CASSSRLAVNTGELFF
TRBV7-9,-,TRBJ2-5,-,TGTGCCAGCAGCCCCCTGGGAGCGGCAGGGCGGGAGACCCAGTACTTC,CASSPLGAAGRETQYF
TRBV28,-,TRBJ1-4,-,TGTGCCAGCAGACCGACCGGGAGTAATGAAAAACTGTTTTTT,CASRPTGSNEKLFF
TRBV5-1,-,TRBJ2-5,TRBD2,TGCGCCAGCAGCCGAGGGGCAGCGGGAGAATGGGAGACCCAGTACTTC,CASSRGAAGEWETQYF
TRBV28,-,TRBJ2-7,-,TGTGCCAGCAGCAAACAGGGTTACGAGCAGTACTTC,CASSKQGYEQYF
TRBV5-1,-,TRBJ2-5,TRBD2,TGCGCCAGCAGCTCTGAAAGCGGGAGGTCGATAGAGACCCAGTACTTC,CASSSESGRSIETQYF
TRBV6-6,-,TRBJ1-3,TRBD1,TGTGCCAGCAGTTATTCCACAGGGGGCTCTGGAAACACCATATATTTT,CASSYSTGGSGNTIYF